This T cell receptor beta chain was sequenced in a study of identical twins. In germline, CDR1 is ENHRY, CDR2 SYGVKD. CDR3 length: 17 residues. J gave up 4 bases and V 11 bases, and 12 bases lay outside the gene matches. Each CDR3 protein gets one entry after TCRdb re-called the 5' RACE reads with MiXCR. The sample consists of 600,000 to 800,000 distinct CDR3 sequences, 21% of them appearing once. The sample also formed part of further work on T cells expressing NK-cell markers.

The source material was PBMCs. This receptor was obtained from a woman in her late teens or twenties in good health. The V and J genes are TRBV10-3 and TRBJ2-1, with 15 bases fitting TRBD2. For the CDR3, the DNA is TGTGCCCCTAAGAGGGGGACTAGCGGGGGGACATACAATGAGCAGTTCTTC. Translating gives CAPKRGTSGGTYNEQFF.